This T cell receptor (beta chain) was documented in a study of cytomegalovirus exposure and HLA in healthy donors. Study conclusions and caveats: Reported findings show TCR beta sequences accurately forecast HLA-A and HLA-B alleles in most subjects. It emerged from a later analysis that several of the most significant clusters appeared to be linked to common viral pathogens.

This clone showed up just once. Its antigen is not known. Researchers ran the PCR with 60 Vbeta and 13 Jbeta primers. This table comes from immunoSEQ multiplex PCR, and its TCRdb copy is limited to in-frame clones, with some not included. The sample holds about 230,000 clones, 85% seen once. With V trimmed by 5 bases and J by 4 bases, 8 bases remained unmatched. This CDR3 comprises 15 residues. Germline CDR1 reads LNHDA; CDR2 reads SQIVND (reference sequence). The sample was PBMCs. This TCR was recovered from a human donor in good health. The V gene is TRBV19, the J gene TRBJ2-3; 8 positions agree with TRBD1. The CDR3 is CASSPRTGFPDTQYF. The CDR3 DNA is TGTGCCAGTAGTCCCAGGACAGGGTTTCCAGATACGCAGTATTTT.